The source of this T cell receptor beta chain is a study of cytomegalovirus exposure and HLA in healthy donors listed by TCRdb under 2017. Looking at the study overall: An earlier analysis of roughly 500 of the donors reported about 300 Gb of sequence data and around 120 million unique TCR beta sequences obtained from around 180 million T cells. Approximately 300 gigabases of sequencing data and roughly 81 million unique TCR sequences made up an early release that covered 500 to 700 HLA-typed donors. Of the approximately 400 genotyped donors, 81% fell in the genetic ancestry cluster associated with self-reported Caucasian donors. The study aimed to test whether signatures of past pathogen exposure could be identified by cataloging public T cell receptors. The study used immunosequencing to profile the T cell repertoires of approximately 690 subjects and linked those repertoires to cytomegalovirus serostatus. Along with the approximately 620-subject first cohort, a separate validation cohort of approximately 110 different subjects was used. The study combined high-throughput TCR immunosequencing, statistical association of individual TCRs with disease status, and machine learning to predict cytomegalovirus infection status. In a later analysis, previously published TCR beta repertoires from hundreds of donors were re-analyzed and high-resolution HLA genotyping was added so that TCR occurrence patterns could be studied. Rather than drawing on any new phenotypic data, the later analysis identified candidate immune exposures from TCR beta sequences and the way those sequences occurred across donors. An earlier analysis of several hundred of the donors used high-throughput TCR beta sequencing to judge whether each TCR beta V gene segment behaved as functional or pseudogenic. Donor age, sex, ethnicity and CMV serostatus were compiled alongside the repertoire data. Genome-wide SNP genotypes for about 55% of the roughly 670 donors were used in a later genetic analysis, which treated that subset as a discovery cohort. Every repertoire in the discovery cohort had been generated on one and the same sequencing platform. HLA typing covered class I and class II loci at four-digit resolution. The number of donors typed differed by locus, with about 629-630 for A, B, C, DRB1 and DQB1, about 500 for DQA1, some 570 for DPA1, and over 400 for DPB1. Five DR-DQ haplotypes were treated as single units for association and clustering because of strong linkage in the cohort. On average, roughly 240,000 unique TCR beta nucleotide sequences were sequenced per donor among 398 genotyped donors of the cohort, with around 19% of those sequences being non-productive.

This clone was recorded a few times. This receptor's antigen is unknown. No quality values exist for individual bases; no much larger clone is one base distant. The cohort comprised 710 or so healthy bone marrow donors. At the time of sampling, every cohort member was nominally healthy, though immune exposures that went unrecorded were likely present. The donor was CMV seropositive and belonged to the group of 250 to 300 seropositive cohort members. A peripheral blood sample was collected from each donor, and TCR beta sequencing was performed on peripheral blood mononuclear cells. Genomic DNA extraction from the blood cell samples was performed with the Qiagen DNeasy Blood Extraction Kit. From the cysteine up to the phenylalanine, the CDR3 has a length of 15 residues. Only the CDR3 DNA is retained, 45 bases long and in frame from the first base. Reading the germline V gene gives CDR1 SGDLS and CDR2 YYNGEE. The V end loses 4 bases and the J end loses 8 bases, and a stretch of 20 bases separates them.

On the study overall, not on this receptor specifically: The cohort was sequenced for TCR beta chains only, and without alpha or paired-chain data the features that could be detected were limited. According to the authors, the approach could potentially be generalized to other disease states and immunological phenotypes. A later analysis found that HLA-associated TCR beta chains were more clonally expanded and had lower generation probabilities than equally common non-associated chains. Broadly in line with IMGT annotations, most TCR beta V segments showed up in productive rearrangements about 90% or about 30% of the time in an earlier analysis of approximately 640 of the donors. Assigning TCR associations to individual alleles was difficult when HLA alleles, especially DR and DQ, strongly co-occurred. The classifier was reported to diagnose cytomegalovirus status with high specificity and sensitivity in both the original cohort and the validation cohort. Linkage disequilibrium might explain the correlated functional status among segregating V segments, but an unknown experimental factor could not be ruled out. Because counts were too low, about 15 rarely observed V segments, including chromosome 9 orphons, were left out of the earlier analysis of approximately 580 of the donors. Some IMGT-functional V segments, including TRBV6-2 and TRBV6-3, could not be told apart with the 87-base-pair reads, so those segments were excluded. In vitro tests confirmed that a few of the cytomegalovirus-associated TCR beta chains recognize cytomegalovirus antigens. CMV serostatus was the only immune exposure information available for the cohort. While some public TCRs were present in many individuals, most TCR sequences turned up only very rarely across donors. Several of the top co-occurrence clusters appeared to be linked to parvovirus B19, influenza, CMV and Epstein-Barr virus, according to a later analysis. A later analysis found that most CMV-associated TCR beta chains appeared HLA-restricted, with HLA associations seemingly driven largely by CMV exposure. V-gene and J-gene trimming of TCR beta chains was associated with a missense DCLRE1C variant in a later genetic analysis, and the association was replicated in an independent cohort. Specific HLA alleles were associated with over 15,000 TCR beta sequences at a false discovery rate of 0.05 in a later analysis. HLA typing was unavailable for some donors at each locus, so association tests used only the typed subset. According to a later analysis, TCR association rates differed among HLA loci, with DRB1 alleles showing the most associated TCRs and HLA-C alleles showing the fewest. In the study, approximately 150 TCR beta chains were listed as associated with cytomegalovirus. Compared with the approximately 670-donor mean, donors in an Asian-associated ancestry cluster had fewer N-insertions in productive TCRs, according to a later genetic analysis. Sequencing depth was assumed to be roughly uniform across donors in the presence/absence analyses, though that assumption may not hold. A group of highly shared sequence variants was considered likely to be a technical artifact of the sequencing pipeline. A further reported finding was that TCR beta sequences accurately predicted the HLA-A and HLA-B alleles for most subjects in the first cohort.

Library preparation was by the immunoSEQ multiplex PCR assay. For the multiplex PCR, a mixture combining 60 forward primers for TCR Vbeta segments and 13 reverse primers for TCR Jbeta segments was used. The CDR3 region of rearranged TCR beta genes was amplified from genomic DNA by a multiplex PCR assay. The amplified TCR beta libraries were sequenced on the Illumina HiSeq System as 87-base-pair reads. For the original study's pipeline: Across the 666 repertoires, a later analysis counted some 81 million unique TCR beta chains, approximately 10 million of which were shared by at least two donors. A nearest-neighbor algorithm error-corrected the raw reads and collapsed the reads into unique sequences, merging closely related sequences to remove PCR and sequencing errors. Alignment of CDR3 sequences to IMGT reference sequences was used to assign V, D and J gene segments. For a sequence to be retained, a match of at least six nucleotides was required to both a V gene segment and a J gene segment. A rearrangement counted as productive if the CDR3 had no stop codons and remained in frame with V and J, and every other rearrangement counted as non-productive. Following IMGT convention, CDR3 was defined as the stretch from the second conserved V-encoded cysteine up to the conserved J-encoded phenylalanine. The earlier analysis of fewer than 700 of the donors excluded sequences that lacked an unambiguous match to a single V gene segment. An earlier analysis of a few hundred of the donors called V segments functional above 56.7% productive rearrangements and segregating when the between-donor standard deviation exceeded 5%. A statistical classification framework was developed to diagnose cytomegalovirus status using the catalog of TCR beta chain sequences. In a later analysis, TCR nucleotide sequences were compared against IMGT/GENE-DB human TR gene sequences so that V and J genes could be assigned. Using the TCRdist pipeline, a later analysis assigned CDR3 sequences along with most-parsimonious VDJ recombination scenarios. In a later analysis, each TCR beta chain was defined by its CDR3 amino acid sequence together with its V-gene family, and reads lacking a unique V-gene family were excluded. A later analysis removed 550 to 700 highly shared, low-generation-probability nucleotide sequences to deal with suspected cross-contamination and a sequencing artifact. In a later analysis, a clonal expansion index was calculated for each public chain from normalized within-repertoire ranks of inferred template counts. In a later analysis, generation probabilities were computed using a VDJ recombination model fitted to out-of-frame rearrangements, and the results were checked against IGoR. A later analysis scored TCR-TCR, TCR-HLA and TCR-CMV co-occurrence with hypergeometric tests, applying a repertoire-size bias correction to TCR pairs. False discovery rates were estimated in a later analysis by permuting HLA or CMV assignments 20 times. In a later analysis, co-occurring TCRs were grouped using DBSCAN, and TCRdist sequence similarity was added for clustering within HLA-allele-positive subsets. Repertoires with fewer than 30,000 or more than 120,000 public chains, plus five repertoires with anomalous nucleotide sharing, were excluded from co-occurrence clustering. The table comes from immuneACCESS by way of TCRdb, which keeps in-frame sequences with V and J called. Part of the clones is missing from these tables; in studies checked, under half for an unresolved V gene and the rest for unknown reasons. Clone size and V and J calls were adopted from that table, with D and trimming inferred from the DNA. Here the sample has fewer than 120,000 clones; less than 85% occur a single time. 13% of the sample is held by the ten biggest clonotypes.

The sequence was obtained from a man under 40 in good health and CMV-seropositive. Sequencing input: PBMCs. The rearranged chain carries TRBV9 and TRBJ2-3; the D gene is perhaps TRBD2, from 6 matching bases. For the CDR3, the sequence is CASSPWWGDEGTQYF. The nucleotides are TGTGCCAGCAGCCCTTGGTGGGGGGACGAAGGTACGCAGTATTTT.